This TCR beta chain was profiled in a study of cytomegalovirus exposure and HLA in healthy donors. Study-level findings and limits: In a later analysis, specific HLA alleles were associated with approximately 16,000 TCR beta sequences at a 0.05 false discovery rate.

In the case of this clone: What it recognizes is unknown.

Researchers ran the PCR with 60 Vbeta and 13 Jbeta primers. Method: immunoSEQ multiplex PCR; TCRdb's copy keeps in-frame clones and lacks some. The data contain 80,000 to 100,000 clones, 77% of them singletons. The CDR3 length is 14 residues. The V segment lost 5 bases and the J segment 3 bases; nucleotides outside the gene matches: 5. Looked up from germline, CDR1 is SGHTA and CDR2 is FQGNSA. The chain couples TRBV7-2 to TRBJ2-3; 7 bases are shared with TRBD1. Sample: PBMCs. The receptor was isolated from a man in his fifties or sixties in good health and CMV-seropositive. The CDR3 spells CASSRQGRTDTQYF. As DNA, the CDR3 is TGTGCCAGCAGCCGACAGGGAAGGACAGATACGCAGTATTTT.